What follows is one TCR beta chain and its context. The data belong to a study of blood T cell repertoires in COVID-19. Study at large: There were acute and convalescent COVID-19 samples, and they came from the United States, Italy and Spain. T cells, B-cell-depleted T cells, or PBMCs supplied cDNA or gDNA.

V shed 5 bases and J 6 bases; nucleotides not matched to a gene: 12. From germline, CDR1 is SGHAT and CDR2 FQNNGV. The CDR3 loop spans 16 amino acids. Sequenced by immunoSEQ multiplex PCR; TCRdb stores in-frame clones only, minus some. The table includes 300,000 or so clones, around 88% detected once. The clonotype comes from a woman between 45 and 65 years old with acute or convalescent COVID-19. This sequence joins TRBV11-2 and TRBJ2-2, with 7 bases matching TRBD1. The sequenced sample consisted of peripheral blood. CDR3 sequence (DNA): TGTGCCAGCAGCCCGACAGGGAGTCTTAACGCCGGGGAGCTGTTTTTT. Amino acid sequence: CASSPTGSLNAGELFF.